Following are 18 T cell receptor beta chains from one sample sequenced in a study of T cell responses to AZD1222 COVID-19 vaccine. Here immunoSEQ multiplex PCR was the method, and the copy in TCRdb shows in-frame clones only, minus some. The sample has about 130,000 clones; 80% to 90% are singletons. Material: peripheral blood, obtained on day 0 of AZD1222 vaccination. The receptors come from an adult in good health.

The CDR3 protein is CASSFSGSDFGELFF. The CDR3 DNA reads TGCGCCAGCAGCTTTAGCGGGAGCGACTTCGGGGAGCTGTTTTTT. V and J are TRBV5-1 and TRBJ2-2; 9 nucleotides agree with TRBD2. Unmatched junction bases numbered 6, after V lost 2 bases and J lost 7 bases. This CDR3 region has 15 residues. Germline CDR1 SGHRS, CDR2 YFSETQ. Together with reference TRBV5-1 and TRBJ2-2, the CDR3 gives the full variable domain: KAGVTQTPRYLIKTRGQQVTLSCSPISGHRSVSWYQQTPGQGLQFLFEYFSETQRNKGNFPGRFSGRQFSNSRSEMNVSTLELGDSALYLCASSFSGSDFGELFFGEGSRLTVL.

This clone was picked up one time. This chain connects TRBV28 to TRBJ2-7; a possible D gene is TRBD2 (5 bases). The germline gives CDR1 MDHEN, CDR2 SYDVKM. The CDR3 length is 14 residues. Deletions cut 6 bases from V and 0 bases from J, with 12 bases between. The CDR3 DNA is TGTGCCAGCAGCATGGTGGGGAGCTCCTACGAGCAGTACTTC. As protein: CASSMVGSSYEQYF.

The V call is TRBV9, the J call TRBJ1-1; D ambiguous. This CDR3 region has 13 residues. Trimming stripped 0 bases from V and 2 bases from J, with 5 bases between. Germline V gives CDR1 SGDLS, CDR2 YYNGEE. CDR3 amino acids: CASSVAPNTEAFF. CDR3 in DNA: TGTGCCAGCAGCGTAGCCCCTAACACTGAAGCTTTCTTT.

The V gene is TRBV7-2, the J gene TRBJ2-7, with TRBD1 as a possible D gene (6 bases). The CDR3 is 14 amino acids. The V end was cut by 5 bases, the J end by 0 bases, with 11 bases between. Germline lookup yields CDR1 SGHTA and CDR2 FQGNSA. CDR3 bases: TGTGCCAGCAGCCCGGGACATAGCTCCTACGAGCAGTACTTC. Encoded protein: CASSPGHSSYEQYF.

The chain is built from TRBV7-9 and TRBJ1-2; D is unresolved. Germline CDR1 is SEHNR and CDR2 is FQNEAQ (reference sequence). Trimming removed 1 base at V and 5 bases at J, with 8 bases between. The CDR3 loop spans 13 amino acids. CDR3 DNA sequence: TGTGCCAGCAGCTTAGACAGTCCGTATGGCTACACCTTC. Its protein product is CASSLDSPYGYTF.

CDR3 nucleotide sequence: TGTGCCAGCAGCCAAGATGGGACAGGGGCTAACTATGGCTACACCTTC. It specifies CASSQDGTGANYGYTF. The chain combines TRBV4-2 with TRBJ1-2; 10 nucleotides line up with TRBD1. V trimming: 0 bases; J trimming: 0 bases; junction bases outside the gene matches: 1. CDR3 length equals 16 residues. The V gene's germline CDR1 is LGHNA and CDR2 YNFKEQ.

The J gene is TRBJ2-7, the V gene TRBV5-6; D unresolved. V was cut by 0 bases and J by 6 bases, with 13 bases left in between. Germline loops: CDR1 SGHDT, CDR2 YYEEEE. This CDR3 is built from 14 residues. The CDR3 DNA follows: TGTGCCAGCAGCTTGGAGGCGTTGGGTACCGAGCAGTACTTC. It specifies CASSLEALGTEQYF.

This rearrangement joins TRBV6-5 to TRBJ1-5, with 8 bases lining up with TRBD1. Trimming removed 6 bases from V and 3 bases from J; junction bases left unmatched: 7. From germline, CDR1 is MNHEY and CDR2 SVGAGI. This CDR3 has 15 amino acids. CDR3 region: CASSTQGAINQPQHF. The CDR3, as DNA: TGTGCCAGCAGCACCCAGGGGGCGATCAATCAGCCCCAGCATTTT.

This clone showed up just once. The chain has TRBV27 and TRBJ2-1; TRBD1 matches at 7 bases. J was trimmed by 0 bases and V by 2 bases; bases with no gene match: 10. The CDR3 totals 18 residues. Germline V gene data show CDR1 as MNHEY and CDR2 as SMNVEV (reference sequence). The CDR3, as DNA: TGTGCCAGCAGTTTAGAAGGGGGCGCAGGGAGCTCCTACAATGAGCAGTTCTTC. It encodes CASSLEGGAGSSYNEQFF.

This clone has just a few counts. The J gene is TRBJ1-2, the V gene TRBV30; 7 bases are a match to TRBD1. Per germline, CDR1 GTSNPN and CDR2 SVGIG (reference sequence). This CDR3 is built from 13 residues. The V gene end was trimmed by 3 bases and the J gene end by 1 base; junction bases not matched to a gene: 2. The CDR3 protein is CAWRDRVNYGYTF. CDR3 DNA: TGTGCCTGGAGAGACAGGGTTAACTATGGCTACACCTTC. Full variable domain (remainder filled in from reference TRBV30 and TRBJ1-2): SQTIHQWPATLVQPVGSPLSLECTVEGTSNPNLYWYRQAAGRGLQLLFYSVGIGQISSEVPQNLSASRPQDRQFILSSKKLLLSDSGFYLCAWRDRVNYGYTFGSGTRLTVV.

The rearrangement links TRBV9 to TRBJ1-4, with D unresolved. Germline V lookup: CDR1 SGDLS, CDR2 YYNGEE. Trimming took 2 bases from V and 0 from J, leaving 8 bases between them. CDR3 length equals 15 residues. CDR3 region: CASSVQPATNEKLFF. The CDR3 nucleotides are TGTGCCAGCAGCGTTCAGCCAGCAACTAATGAAAAACTGTTTTTT.

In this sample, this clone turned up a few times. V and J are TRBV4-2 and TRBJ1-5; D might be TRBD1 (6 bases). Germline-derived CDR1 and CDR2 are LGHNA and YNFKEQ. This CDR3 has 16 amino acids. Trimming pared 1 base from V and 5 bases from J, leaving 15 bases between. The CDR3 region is CASSQGASGVYQPQHF. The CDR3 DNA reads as TGTGCCAGCAGCCAAGGGGCTTCAGGGGTCTATCAGCCCCAGCATTTT.

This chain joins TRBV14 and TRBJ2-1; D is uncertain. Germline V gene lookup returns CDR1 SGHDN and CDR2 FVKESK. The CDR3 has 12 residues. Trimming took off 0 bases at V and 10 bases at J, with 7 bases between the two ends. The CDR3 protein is CASSQEGMEQFF. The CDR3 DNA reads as TGTGCCAGCAGCCAAGAAGGGATGGAGCAGTTCTTC.

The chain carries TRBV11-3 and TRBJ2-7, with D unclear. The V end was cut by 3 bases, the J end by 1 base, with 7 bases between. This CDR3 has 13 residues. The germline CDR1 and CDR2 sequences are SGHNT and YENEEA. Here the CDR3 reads CASSFGGSYEQYF. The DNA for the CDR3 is TGTGCCAGCAGCTTCGGCGGATCCTACGAGCAGTACTTC.

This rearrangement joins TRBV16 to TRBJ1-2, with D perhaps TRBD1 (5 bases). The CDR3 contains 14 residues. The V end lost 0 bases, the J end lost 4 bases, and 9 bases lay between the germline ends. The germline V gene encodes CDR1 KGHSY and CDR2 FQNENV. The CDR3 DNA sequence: TGTGCCAGCAGCCAATCGACAGCAGGCTATGGCTACACCTTC. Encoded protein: CASSQSTAGYGYTF.

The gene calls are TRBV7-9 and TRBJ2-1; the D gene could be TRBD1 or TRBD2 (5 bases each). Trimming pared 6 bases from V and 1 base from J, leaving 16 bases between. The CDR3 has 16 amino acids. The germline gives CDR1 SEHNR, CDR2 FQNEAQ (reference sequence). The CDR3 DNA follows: TGTGCCAGCAGTCCGTTAGGTGGGGGTTCCTACAATGAGCAGTTCTTC. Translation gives CASSPLGGGSYNEQFF.

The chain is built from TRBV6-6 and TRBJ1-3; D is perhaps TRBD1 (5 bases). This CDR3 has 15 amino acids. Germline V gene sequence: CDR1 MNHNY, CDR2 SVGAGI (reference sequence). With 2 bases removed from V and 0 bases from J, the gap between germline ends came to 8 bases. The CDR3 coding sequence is TGTGCCAGCAGTTACAGGGACTCCTCTGGAAACACCATATATTTT. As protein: CASSYRDSSGNTIYF.

Written as DNA, the CDR3 is TGTGCCAGCAGCTTAGCCCTGGGAGTCACTGAAGCTTTCTTT. Its protein product is CASSLALGVTEAFF. The V and J genes are TRBV7-9 and TRBJ1-1, with D unclear. CDR3 length: 14 residues. V shed 0 bases and J shed 4 bases, with 9 bases lying between them. CDR1 and CDR2 from the germline V gene are SEHNR and FQNEAQ (reference sequence).